The 17 T cell receptor beta chains below were found in one sample sequenced in a study of CD8 T cells in Susac syndrome. Random hexamers were used to reverse transcribe roughly 0.5 to 1 ug of RNA. TCRdb re-called the immunoSEQ multiplex PCR reads through MiXCR, storing one row per CDR3 protein. The sample carries some 95,000 distinct CDR3 sequences, roughly 93% recorded once. The sequenced sample was CD8+ T cells from PBMCs. Receptors originate from a human donor in good health.

The chain links TRBV9 to TRBJ2-7; maybe TRBD1 (5 bases). The V gene's germline CDR1 is SGDLS and CDR2 YYNGEE. The germline V and J ends were trimmed by 3 bases and 2 bases, with 9 bases remaining between them. This CDR3 comprises 13 residues. The CDR3 sequence: CASSGSDTYEQYF. CDR3 sequence (DNA): TGTGCCAGCAGCGGATCGGACACCTACGAGCAGTACTTC.

V and J are TRBV25-1 and TRBJ2-5; D gene unclear. V dropped 3 bases and J dropped 1 base, with 9 bases sitting between them. CDR1 is MGHDK and CDR2 is SYGVNS in the germline V gene. The length of the CDR3 is 14 residues. DNA for the CDR3: TGTGCCAGCAGTGATCGCCAGCTCCAAGAGACCCAGTACTTC. This encodes CASSDRQLQETQYF.

V usage is TRBV30 and J usage is TRBJ1-5; tentatively, D is TRBD1 (6 bases). Germline V gene data show CDR1 as GTSNPN and CDR2 as SVGIG (reference sequence). Trimming removed 7 bases at V and 8 bases at J, with 18 bases between. The CDR3 has 13 amino acids. The CDR3 coding sequence is TGTGCCTTGGGGCCGGGGCCAGGGGAGCCCCAGCATTTT. It is translated as CALGPGPGEPQHF.

The chain is built from TRBV27 and TRBJ1-1, with D uncertain. The CDR3 spans 14 residues. CDR1 is MNHEY, CDR2 SMNVEV, per germline (reference sequence). Trimming took off 6 bases at V and 1 base at J, with 12 bases between the two ends. This CDR3 is CASSLSGGNTEAFF. DNA for the CDR3: TGTGCCAGCAGCCTATCGGGTGGGAACACTGAAGCTTTCTTT.

The rearrangement joins TRBV6-4 to TRBJ1-1; D remains unclear. V lost 6 bases to trimming and J lost 0 bases, with 14 bases between them. Germline V lookup: CDR1 MRHNA, CDR2 SNTAGT. This CDR3 spans 15 amino acids. The CDR3 nucleotides are TGTGCCAGCAGCCAAGACCGAAACATGAACACTGAAGCTTTCTTT. Translating gives CASSQDRNMNTEAFF.

V and J are TRBV6-2 or TRBV6-3 and TRBJ2-5; D not resolved. Germline CDR1 reads MNHEY; CDR2 reads SVGEGT. The CDR3 totals 14 residues. Trimming shortened V by 8 bases and J by 0 bases, and 13 bases separated the two germline ends. CDR3 residues: CASFAPGYQETQYF. CDR3 in DNA: TGTGCCAGCTTCGCACCGGGTTACCAAGAGACCCAGTACTTC.

V and J are TRBV14 and TRBJ1-1; TRBD1 aligns across 7 bases. V was pared by 3 bases and J by 1 base, with 2 bases of the junction left unmatched. The CDR3 spans 14 residues. Germline loops: CDR1 SGHDN, CDR2 FVKESK. CDR3 region: CASSHWTGNTEAFF. CDR3 coding DNA: TGTGCCAGCAGCCATTGGACAGGGAACACTGAAGCTTTCTTT.

This chain uses TRBV5-8 with TRBJ2-1; perhaps TRBD2 as D (5 bases). There are 14 residues in the CDR3. The V and J ends lost 4 bases and 4 bases respectively, with 12 bases between them. Looked up from germline, CDR1 is SGHTS and CDR2 is YDEGEE. This CDR3 reads CASSPQGGYNEQFF. In DNA form, the CDR3 reads TGTGCCAGCAGCCCCCAAGGCGGGTACAATGAGCAGTTCTTC.

The CDR3 nucleotides are TGTGCCAGCAGCCAGAGTTCCAGGGGGCTGTCTGGAAACACCATATATTTT. Amino acids: CASSQSSRGLSGNTIYF. The chain employs TRBV3-1 and TRBJ1-3; 8 bases line up with TRBD1. Germline CDR1 LGHDT, CDR2 YNNKEL (reference sequence). The V segment lost 3 bases and the J segment 1 base; nucleotides outside the gene matches: 8. There are 17 residues in the CDR3.

The rearrangement joins TRBV7-9 to TRBJ1-2, with D hard to call. The CDR3 sequence is 12 residues long. Trimming removed 0 bases from V and 7 bases from J, with 6 bases in between. Germline assignment: CDR1 SEHNR and CDR2 FQNEAQ (reference sequence). CDR3 nucleotides: TGTGCCAGCAGCTTAGCCCCGCCTGGCTACACCTTC. This gives the protein CASSLAPPGYTF.

CDR3 residues: CASSYSTGSSTDTQYF. The CDR3 nucleotides read TGTGCCAGCAGTTACTCGACAGGATCTAGCACAGATACGCAGTATTTT. This chain connects TRBV6-2 or TRBV6-3 to TRBJ2-3; TRBD1 is a possible D gene (6 bases). The CDR3 is 16 amino acids. Germline V lookup: CDR1 MNHEY, CDR2 SVGEGT. Trimming cost V 0 bases and J 0 bases, with 10 bases left between them.

This clonotype was seen a single time. The V call is TRBV4-2, the J call TRBJ1-1, with D unclear. CDR3 length: 12 residues. Between the trimmed V and J ends, which lost 3 bases and 7 bases, there was a span of 9 bases. Germline V gene data show CDR1 as LGHNA and CDR2 as YNFKEQ. The DNA for the CDR3 is TGTGCCAGCAGCCACGGTTTGCGTGAAGCTTTCTTT. This sequence encodes CASSHGLREAFF.

Here the CDR3 reads CASSVELTATSTDTQYF. The CDR3 DNA reads as TGTGCCAGCAGCGTGGAATTGACAGCGACTAGCACAGATACGCAGTATTTT. The V gene is TRBV9, the J gene TRBJ2-3; a weak D match, TRBD1 (5 bases). Germline CDR1 and CDR2: SGDLS and YYNGEE. This CDR3 is built from 17 residues. V was pared by 2 bases and J by 0 bases, with 16 bases between.

The chain has TRBV20-1 and TRBJ2-3, with D unclear. V gave up 3 bases and J gave up 0 bases, with 10 bases separating them. CDR1 is DFQATT and CDR2 is SNEGSKA in the germline V gene (reference sequence). The CDR3 loop spans 14 amino acids. The CDR3 region is CSASLLDSTDTQYF. The CDR3 DNA follows: TGCAGTGCTAGTTTGCTAGATAGCACAGATACGCAGTATTTT.

The chain has TRBV7-2 and TRBJ2-1, with D perhaps assigned TRBD1 or TRBD2 (5 bases each). Between the trimmed V and J ends, which lost 6 bases and 8 bases, there was a span of 17 bases. Germline V gene lookup returns CDR1 SGHTA and CDR2 FQGNSA. This CDR3 spans 14 amino acids. CDR3 amino acids: CASRSGSRWDEQFF. Here the CDR3 DNA reads TGTGCCAGCAGGTCAGGGAGCCGGTGGGATGAGCAGTTCTTC.

The V gene is TRBV27, the J gene TRBJ1-1; perhaps TRBD1 as D (5 bases). Per the germline V gene, CDR1 is MNHEY and CDR2 is SMNVEV (reference sequence). The CDR3 spans 14 residues. V shed 0 bases and J shed 4 bases, with 9 bases lying between them. The CDR3 DNA follows: TGTGCCAGCAGTTTATCGGGGGTGGGCACTGAAGCTTTCTTT. Translating gives CASSLSGVGTEAFF.

The rearrangement uses TRBV29-1 and TRBJ1-2; D ambiguous. The CDR3 length is 13 residues. Trimming shortened V by 5 bases and J by 1 base, and 11 bases separated the two germline ends. Germline CDR1 and CDR2: SQVTM and ANQGSEA. For the CDR3, the DNA is TGCAGCGTTTCGTCAGGAGATAACTATGGCTACACCTTC. This codes for CSVSSGDNYGYTF.